This T cell receptor (beta chain) was recorded in a study of shared clonotypes between healthy human individuals. The CDR3 sequence is 13 residues long. V lost 2 bases and J lost 0, with 8 bases in between. Germline V lookup: CDR1 SQVTM, CDR2 ANQGSEA. Naive CD8 populations comprised CD45RO-negative cells positively selected for CCR7, excluding terminally differentiated effector memory CD45RA+ cells. Assay: immunoSEQ multiplex PCR; the TCRdb copy retains only in-frame clones and omits some. The sample lists 2 million or so clones, 85% to 95% seen once, with 1% to 1.3% in the top ten. The J gene is TRBJ2-7, the V gene TRBV29-1; D unclear. This TCR derives from a man between 18 and 29 years old in good health. Sequenced input: naive CD8+ T cells sorted from blood. The CDR3 coding sequence is TGCAGCGTTGAATCGGAGAGCTCCTACGAGCAGTACTTC. As protein: CSVESESSYEQYF.